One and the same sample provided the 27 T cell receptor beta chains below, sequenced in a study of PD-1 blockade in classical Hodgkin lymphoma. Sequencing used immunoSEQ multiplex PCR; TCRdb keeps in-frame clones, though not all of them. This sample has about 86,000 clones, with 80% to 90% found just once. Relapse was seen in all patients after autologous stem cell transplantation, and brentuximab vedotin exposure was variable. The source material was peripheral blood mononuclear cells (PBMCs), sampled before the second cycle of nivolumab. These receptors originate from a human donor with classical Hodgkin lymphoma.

The CDR3 sequence is CASRTGIATNEKLFF. The CDR3 coding sequence is TGTGCCAGCAGGACAGGGATAGCAACTAATGAAAAACTGTTTTTT. The rearrangement joins TRBV6-1 to TRBJ1-4; TRBD1 matches 7 bases. The CDR3 extends over 15 amino acids. Trimming took 6 bases from V and 0 from J; bases not matched to a gene: 4. Looked up from germline, CDR1 is MNHNS and CDR2 is SASEGT.

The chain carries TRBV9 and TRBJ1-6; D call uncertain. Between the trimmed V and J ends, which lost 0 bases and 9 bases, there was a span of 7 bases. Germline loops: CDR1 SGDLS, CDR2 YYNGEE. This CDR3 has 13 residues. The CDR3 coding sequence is TGTGCCAGCAGCGTAGAGGATACTTCACCCCTCCACTTT. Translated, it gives CASSVEDTSPLHF.

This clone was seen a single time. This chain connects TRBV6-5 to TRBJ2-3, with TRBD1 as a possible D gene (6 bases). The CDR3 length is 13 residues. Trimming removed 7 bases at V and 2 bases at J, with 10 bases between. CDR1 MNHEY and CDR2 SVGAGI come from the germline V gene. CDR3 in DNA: TGTGCCAGCACCCCAGGGGACACAGATACGCAGTATTTT. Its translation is CASTPGDTDTQYF.

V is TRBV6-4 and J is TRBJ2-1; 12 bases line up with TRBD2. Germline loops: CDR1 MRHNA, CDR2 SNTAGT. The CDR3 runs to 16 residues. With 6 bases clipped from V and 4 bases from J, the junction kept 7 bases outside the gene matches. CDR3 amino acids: CASSQQGLAGYNEQFF. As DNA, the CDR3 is TGTGCCAGCAGCCAGCAGGGACTAGCGGGTTACAATGAGCAGTTCTTC.

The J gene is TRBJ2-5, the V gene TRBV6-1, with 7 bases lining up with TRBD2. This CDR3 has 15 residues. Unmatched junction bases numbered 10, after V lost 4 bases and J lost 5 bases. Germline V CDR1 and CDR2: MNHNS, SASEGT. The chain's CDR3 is CASSGTRYAPETQYF. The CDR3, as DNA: TGTGCCAGCAGTGGGACTAGATACGCCCCGGAGACCCAGTACTTC.

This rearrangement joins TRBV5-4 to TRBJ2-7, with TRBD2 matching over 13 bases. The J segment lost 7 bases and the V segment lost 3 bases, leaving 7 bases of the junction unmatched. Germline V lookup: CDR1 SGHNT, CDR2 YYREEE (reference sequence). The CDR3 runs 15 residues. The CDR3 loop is CASSYPGLAGTEQYF. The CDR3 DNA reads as TGTGCCAGCAGCTATCCGGGACTAGCGGGAACAGAGCAGTACTTC.

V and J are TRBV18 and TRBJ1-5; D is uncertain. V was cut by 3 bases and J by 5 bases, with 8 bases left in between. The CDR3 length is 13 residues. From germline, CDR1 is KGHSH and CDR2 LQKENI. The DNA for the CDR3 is TGTGCCAGCTCACCCTTGACTGATCAGCCCCAGCATTTT. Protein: CASSPLTDQPQHF.

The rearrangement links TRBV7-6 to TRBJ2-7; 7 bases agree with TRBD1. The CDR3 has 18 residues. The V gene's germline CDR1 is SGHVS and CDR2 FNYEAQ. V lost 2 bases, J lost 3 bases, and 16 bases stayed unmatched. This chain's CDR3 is CASSLRAIEGGKIYEQYF. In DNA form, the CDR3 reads TGTGCCAGCAGCTTACGGGCCATCGAAGGGGGCAAGATCTACGAGCAGTACTTC.

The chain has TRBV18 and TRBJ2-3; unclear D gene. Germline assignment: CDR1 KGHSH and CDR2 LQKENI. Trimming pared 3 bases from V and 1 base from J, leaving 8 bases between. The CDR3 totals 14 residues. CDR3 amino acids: CASSPQLRTDTQYF. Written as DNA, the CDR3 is TGTGCCAGCTCACCTCAGTTACGCACAGATACGCAGTATTTT.

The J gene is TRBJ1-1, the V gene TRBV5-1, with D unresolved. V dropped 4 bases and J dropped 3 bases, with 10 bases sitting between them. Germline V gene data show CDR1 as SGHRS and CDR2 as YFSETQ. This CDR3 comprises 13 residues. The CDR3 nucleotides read TGCGCCAGCAGCGGGCAGGTTTACACTGAAGCTTTCTTT. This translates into CASSGQVYTEAFF.

The chain's CDR3 is CASSPRGREQYF. DNA for the CDR3: TGTGCCAGCTCACCCAGGGGTCGGGAGCAGTACTTC. V is TRBV18 and J is TRBJ2-7; tentative D call: TRBD1 (6 bases). The V gene's germline CDR1 is KGHSH and CDR2 LQKENI. Trimming took off 3 bases at V and 7 bases at J, with 10 bases between the two ends. The length of the CDR3 is 12 residues. Based on the CDR3 plus reference TRBV18 and TRBJ2-7, the full variable domain is NAGVMQNPRHLVRRRGQEARLRCSPMKGHSHVYWYRQLPEEGLKFMVYLQKENIIDESGMPKERFSAEFPKEGPSILRIQQVVRGDSAAYFCASSPRGREQYFGPGTRLTVT.

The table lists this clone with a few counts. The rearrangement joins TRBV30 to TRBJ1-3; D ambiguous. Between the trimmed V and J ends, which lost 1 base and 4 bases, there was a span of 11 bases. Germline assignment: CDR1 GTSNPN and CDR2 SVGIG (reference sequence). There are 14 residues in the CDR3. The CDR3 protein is CAWSERIRGNTIYF. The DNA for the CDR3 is TGTGCCTGGAGTGAGCGGATTAGGGGAAACACCATATATTTT.

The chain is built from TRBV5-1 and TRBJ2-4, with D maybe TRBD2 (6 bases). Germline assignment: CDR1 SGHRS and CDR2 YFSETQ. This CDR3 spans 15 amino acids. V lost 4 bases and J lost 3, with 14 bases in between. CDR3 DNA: TGCGCCAGCAGCGTTATGGGGGGTAACAAAAACATTCAGTACTTC. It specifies CASSVMGGNKNIQYF.

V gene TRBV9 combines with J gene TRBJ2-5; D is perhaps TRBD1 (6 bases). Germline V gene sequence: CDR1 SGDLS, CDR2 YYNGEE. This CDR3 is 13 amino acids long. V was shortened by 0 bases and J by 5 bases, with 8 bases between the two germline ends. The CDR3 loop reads CASSVGRGETQYF. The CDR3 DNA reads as TGTGCCAGCAGCGTAGGCAGGGGCGAGACCCAGTACTTC.

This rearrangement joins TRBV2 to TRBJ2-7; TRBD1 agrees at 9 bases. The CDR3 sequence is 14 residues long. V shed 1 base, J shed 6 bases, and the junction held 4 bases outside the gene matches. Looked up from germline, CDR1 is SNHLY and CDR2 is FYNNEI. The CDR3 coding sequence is TGTGCCAGCAGTGAAGGGACAGGGGCAATCGAGCAGTACTTC. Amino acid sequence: CASSEGTGAIEQYF. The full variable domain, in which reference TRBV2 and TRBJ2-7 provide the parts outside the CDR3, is EPEVTQTPSHQVTQMGQEVILRCVPISNHLYFYWYRQILGQKVEFLVSFYNNEISEKSEIFDDQFSVERPDGSNFTLKIRSTKLEDSAMYFCASSEGTGAIEQYFGPGTRLTVT.

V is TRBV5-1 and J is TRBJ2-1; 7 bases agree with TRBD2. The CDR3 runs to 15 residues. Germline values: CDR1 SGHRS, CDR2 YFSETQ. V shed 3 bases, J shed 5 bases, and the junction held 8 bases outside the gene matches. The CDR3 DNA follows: TGCGCCAGCAGCTGGTCCGGGGGGAGTGACAATGAGCAGTTCTTC. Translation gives CASSWSGGSDNEQFF.

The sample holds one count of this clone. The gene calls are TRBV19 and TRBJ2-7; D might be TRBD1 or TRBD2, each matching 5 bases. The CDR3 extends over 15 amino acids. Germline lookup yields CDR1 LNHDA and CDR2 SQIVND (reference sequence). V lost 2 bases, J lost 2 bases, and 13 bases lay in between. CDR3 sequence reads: CASSIRTGTPYEQYF. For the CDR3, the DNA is TGTGCCAGTAGTATAAGAACGGGGACCCCCTACGAGCAGTACTTC.

CDR3 in amino acids: CASSVGQGNTEAFF. The CDR3 bases are TGTGCCAGCAGCGTAGGACAGGGAAACACTGAAGCTTTCTTT. This chain connects TRBV7-9 to TRBJ1-1, with TRBD1 matching over 8 bases. Germline trimming cut 5 bases from V and 2 bases from J; bases unmatched to any gene: 4. The CDR3 has 14 amino acids. The germline V gene encodes CDR1 SEHNR and CDR2 FQNEAQ (reference sequence).

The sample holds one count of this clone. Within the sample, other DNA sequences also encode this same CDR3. CDR3 residues: CASSIGNTEAFF. CDR3 sequence (DNA): TGTGCCAGTAGTATCGGCAACACTGAAGCTTTCTTT. V usage is TRBV19 and J usage is TRBJ1-1; no definite D call. The ends were cut back, 3 bases at V and 2 bases at J, with 4 bases in the middle. Per germline, CDR1 LNHDA and CDR2 SQIVND (reference sequence). The CDR3 sequence is 12 residues long.

The CDR3 sequence: CASSFLSGDGNTIYF. CDR3 bases: TGTGCCAGCAGCTTCCTATCGGGAGACGGAAACACCATATATTTT. V usage is TRBV28 and J usage is TRBJ1-3; the D is unclear. V dropped 6 bases and J dropped 4 bases, with 16 bases sitting between them. Looked up from germline, CDR1 is MDHEN and CDR2 is SYDVKM. This CDR3 has 15 amino acids.

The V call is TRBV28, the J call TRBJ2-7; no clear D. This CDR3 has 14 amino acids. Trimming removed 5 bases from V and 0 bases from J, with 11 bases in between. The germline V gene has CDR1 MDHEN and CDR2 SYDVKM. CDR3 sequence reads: CASSRSRNSYEQYF. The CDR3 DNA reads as TGTGCCAGCAGTCGTAGCCGTAACTCCTACGAGCAGTACTTC.

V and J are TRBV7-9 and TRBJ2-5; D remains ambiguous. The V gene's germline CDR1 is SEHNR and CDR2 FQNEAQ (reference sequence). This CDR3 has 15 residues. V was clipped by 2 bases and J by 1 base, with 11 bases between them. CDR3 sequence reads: CASSLNLATQETQYF. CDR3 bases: TGTGCCAGCAGCTTAAATCTTGCGACCCAAGAGACCCAGTACTTC.

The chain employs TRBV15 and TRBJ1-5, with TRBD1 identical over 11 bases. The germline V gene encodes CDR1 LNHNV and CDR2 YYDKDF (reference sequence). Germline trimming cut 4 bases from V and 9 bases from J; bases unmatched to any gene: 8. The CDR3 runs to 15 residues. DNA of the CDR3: TGTGCCACCAGCAACGGACAGGGGGCCGGTCGGCCCCAGCATTTT. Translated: CATSNGQGAGRPQHF.

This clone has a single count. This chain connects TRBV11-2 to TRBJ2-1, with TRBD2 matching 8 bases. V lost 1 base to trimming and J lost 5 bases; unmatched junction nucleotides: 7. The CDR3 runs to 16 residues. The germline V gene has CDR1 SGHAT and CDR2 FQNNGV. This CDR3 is CASSLVPREVHNEQFF. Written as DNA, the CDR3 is TGTGCCAGCAGCTTAGTCCCGCGGGAGGTTCACAATGAGCAGTTCTTC.

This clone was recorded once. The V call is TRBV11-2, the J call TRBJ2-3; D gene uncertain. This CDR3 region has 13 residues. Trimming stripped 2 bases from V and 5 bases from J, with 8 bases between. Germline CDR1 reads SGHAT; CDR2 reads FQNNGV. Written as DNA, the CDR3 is TGTGCCAGCAGCTTACGAGGCGGAGATACGCAGTATTTT. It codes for CASSLRGGDTQYF.

CDR3 loop: CATSPSPHTVNYGYTF. The CDR3 nucleotides are TGTGCCACCAGCCCTAGCCCGCATACGGTTAACTATGGCTACACCTTC. The chain is built from TRBV15 and TRBJ1-2; no firm D call. This CDR3 region has 16 residues. Germline assignment: CDR1 LNHNV and CDR2 YYDKDF (reference sequence). The germline V and J ends were trimmed by 5 bases and 1 base, with 17 bases remaining between them.

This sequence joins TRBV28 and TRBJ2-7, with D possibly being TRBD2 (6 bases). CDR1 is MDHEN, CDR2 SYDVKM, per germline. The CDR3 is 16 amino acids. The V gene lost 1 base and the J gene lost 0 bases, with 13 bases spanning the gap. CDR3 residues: CASSLFGTLSSYEQYF. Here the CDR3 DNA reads TGTGCCAGCAGTTTATTTGGGACTCTGAGCTCCTACGAGCAGTACTTC. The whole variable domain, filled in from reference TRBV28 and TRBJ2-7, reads DVKVTQSSRYLVKRTGEKVFLECVQDMDHENMFWYRQDPGLGLRLIYFSYDVKMKEKGDIPEGYSVSREKKERFSLILESASTNQTSMYLCASSLFGTLSSYEQYFGPGTRLTVT.